What follows are 2 T cell receptor beta chains derived from one specimen sequenced in a study of blood T cells in healthy people across ages. A sample-barcoded 5' primer and a J-beta primer mix were used in a second PCR of about 6 to 11 cycles. TCRdb passed the 5' RACE reads through MiXCR, listing each CDR3 protein once. The table records about 1.6 million distinct CDR3 sequences, about 35% of them present only once. Material: blood. The receptors originated from a woman aged 25 to 39 in good health.

The chain is built from TRBV4-2 and TRBJ2-5; 10 bases are shared with TRBD2. This CDR3 region has 17 residues. Per germline, CDR1 LGHNA and CDR2 YNFKEQ. V was clipped by 0 bases and J by 4 bases; unmatched bases: 8. This CDR3 is CASSQEAAGGLGETQYF. DNA of the CDR3: TGTGCCAGCAGCCAAGAGGCAGCGGGGGGGCTAGGAGAGACCCAGTACTTC.

J is TRBJ2-5 and V is TRBV20-1, with TRBD1 matching over 8 bases. Germline CDR1 reads DFQATT; CDR2 reads SNEGSKA (reference sequence). With 2 bases clipped from V and 7 bases from J, the junction kept 12 bases outside the gene matches. This CDR3 region has 15 residues. The CDR3 protein is CSARYDRGGWGTQYF. The CDR3 DNA is TGCAGTGCTAGATACGACAGGGGTGGCTGGGGGACCCAGTACTTC.